This entry lists 17 T cell receptor beta chains sequenced from one sample in a study of cytomegalovirus exposure and HLA in healthy donors (dated 2017 in TCRdb). Libraries were prepared through the immunoSEQ multiplex PCR assay. For the multiplex PCR, a mixture combining 60 forward primers for TCR Vbeta segments and 13 reverse primers for TCR Jbeta segments was used. This immuneACCESS table, as held by TCRdb, lists in-frame sequences with V and J called but not all clones. Of the missing ones, under half trace to an unresolved V gene in checked studies; the others have no known cause. In all, the sample holds approximately 100,000 clones, and roughly four fifths of those were seen once. The top ten constitute around 2.6% of the sample. Input material: PBMCs. The receptor set was obtained from a male donor in good health and CMV-seropositive.

This clone was observed a few times. The chain links TRBV6-5 to TRBJ2-7, with 8 bases fitting TRBD1. The CDR3 extends over 15 amino acids. Germline V gene lookup returns CDR1 MNHEY and CDR2 SVGAGI. After removal of 0 bases from V and 3 bases from J, the junction contained 4 bases not matched to a gene. CDR3 loop: CASSYSGTGNYEQYF. The CDR3 region has the DNA TGTGCCAGCAGTTACTCCGGGACAGGTAACTACGAGCAGTACTTC.

The chain links TRBV28 to TRBJ2-1; 13 bases are a match to TRBD2. The CDR3 is made up of 15 amino acids. Looked up from germline, CDR1 is MDHEN and CDR2 is SYDVKM. J was trimmed by 10 bases and V by 2 bases; bases with no gene match: 5. DNA for the CDR3: TGTGCCAGCAGTTTAGGACTAGCGGGGGCCTTGGAGCAGTTCTTC. Translating gives CASSLGLAGALEQFF.

There are a few counts of this clone. The V gene is TRBV4-2, the J gene TRBJ2-6; no firm D call. The ends were cut back, 5 bases at V and 0 bases at J, with 11 bases in the middle. CDR3 length: 16 residues. The germline gives CDR1 LGHNA, CDR2 YNFKEQ. The CDR3 here is CASSDSGGSGANVLTF. CDR3 bases: TGTGCCAGCAGCGACTCGGGTGGCTCTGGGGCCAACGTCCTGACTTTC.

The chain uses TRBV7-3 and TRBJ2-1; D is perhaps TRBD2 (6 bases). V lost 3 bases, J lost 0 bases, and 12 bases lay in between. The CDR3 length is 16 residues. The germline V gene has CDR1 SGHTA and CDR2 FQGTGA. Written as DNA, the CDR3 is TGTGCCAGCAGCTTTCTGGGGGGATCCTCCTACAATGAGCAGTTCTTC. This sequence encodes CASSFLGGSSYNEQFF.

V and J are TRBV7-6 and TRBJ2-2; the match to TRBD1 covers 10 bases. The CDR3 extends over 15 amino acids. J was trimmed by 6 bases and V by 1 base; bases with no gene match: 2. Germline V gene lookup returns CDR1 SGHVS and CDR2 FNYEAQ. DNA for the CDR3: TGTGCCAGCAGCTTAGTGGGGACAGGGGCCGGGGAGCTGTTTTTT. Translation gives CASSLVGTGAGELFF.

The V call is TRBV5-1, the J call TRBJ1-3; 9 bases are shared with TRBD1. Germline V lookup: CDR1 SGHRS, CDR2 YFSETQ. After removal of 1 base from V and 8 bases from J, the junction contained 4 bases not matched to a gene. CDR3 length: 14 amino acids. DNA of the CDR3: TGCGCCAGCAGCTTGTTACAGGGGGCTGACACCATATATTTT. As protein: CASSLLQGADTIYF. Based on the CDR3 plus reference TRBV5-1 and TRBJ1-3, the full variable domain is KAGVTQTPRYLIKTRGQQVTLSCSPISGHRSVSWYQQTPGQGLQFLFEYFSETQRNKGNFPGRFSGRQFSNSRSEMNVSTLELGDSALYLCASSLLQGADTIYFGEGSWLTVV.

This chain connects TRBV7-9 to TRBJ2-5; 7 positions match TRBD1. The germline V gene encodes CDR1 SEHNR and CDR2 FQNEAQ (reference sequence). The CDR3 loop spans 16 amino acids. With 3 bases clipped from V and 3 bases from J, the junction kept 10 bases outside the gene matches. CDR3 in amino acids: CASSFGTALKEETQYF. DNA for the CDR3: TGTGCCAGCAGCTTTGGGACAGCCCTAAAAGAAGAGACCCAGTACTTC. The full variable domain, with the rest looked up from reference TRBV7-9 and TRBJ2-5, is DTGVSQNPRHKITKRGQNVTFRCDPISEHNRLYWYRQTLGQGPEFLTYFQNEAQLEKSRLLSDRFSAERPKGSFSTLEIQRTEQGDSAMYLCASSFGTALKEETQYFGPGTRLLVL.

The chain links TRBV5-1 to TRBJ2-3; D is perhaps TRBD1 (6 bases). The CDR3 loop spans 15 amino acids. The V end lost 1 base, the J end lost 2 bases, and 11 bases lay between the germline ends. Germline CDR1 reads SGHRS; CDR2 reads YFSETQ. As DNA, the CDR3 is TGCGCCAGCAGCTTGACAGGGCCGAACACAGATACGCAGTATTTT. This translates into CASSLTGPNTDTQYF.

The chain links TRBV6-5 to TRBJ2-7; TRBD1 aligns across 8 bases. The CDR3 is 16 amino acids. Germline lookup yields CDR1 MNHEY and CDR2 SVGAGI. With V trimmed by 2 bases and J by 7 bases, 13 bases remained unmatched. CDR3 region: CASSYDGQGILCEQYF. CDR3 nucleotides: TGTGCCAGCAGTTACGACGGACAGGGTATCCTGTGTGAGCAGTACTTC.

V usage is TRBV30 and J usage is TRBJ2-7; TRBD2 matches at 10 bases. Germline assignment: CDR1 GTSNPN and CDR2 SVGIG (reference sequence). There are 16 residues in the CDR3. Losses at the gene ends were 3 bases for V and 2 bases for J; bases not matched to a gene: 10. The CDR3 bases are TGTGCCTGGAGGCACCTCGCTAGCGGGAGAACCTACGAGCAGTACTTC. Residues: CAWRHLASGRTYEQYF. Full variable domain (rest looked up from reference TRBV30 and TRBJ2-7): SQTIHQWPATLVQPVGSPLSLECTVEGTSNPNLYWYRQAAGRGLQLLFYSVGIGQISSEVPQNLSASRPQDRQFILSSKKLLLSDSGFYLCAWRHLASGRTYEQYFGPGTRLTVT.

This rearrangement joins TRBV18 to TRBJ1-4; D ambiguous. Per the germline V gene, CDR1 is KGHSH and CDR2 is LQKENI. The CDR3 runs 13 residues. Trimming cost V 0 bases and J 6 bases, with 5 bases left between them. Here the CDR3 reads CASSPPGDEKLFF. The CDR3 DNA follows: TGTGCCAGCTCACCACCCGGAGATGAAAAACTGTTTTTT.

This clone was detected only a few times. This CDR3 reads CASSAHPDSKRGANYGYTF. The CDR3 nucleotides read TGCGCCAGCAGCGCGCACCCGGACTCAAAAAGAGGAGCTAACTATGGCTACACCTTC. The chain carries TRBV4-3 and TRBJ1-2; no firm D call. V lost 5 bases and J lost 0, with 25 bases in between. The germline V gene encodes CDR1 LGHNA and CDR2 YSLEER. This CDR3 comprises 19 residues.

The rearrangement links TRBV27 to TRBJ1-3; D gene uncertain. CDR1 and CDR2 from the germline V gene are MNHEY and SMNVEV (reference sequence). This CDR3 has 12 amino acids. Trimming cost V 7 bases and J 0 bases, with 4 bases left between them. In DNA, the CDR3 is TGTGCCAGCAATCTCTCTGGAAACACCATATATTTT. It codes for CASNLSGNTIYF.

The chain combines TRBV6-6 with TRBJ1-4; the D is unclear. The CDR3 is made up of 15 amino acids. Trimming cost V 5 bases and J 8 bases, with 18 bases left between them. Germline assignment: CDR1 MNHNY and CDR2 SVGAGI (reference sequence). CDR3 sequence (DNA): TGTGCCAGCAGTCACCCCTTGGAGGGTAGGGAAAAACTGTTTTTT. The encoded protein is CASSHPLEGREKLFF.

The chain combines TRBV29-1 with TRBJ2-1; a possible D gene is TRBD2 (6 bases). Trimming removed 7 bases at V and 9 bases at J, with 13 bases between. Germline V gene lookup returns CDR1 SQVTM and CDR2 ANQGSEA. The CDR3 sequence is 11 residues long. This chain's CDR3 is CSARGLGEQFF. As DNA, the CDR3 is TGCAGCGCCCGGGGACTTGGTGAGCAGTTCTTC.

This clone showed up just once. J is TRBJ2-1 and V is TRBV28; TRBD2 matches at 10 bases. The V segment lost 5 bases and the J segment 4 bases; nucleotides outside the gene matches: 5. Germline V gene sequence: CDR1 MDHEN, CDR2 SYDVKM. This CDR3 has 15 residues. The CDR3 sequence is CASSPLAGAYNEQFF. CDR3 nucleotides: TGTGCCAGCAGTCCTCTAGCGGGGGCTTACAATGAGCAGTTCTTC.

This clone was observed a handful of times. The V call is TRBV7-9, the J call TRBJ1-4, with 8 bases matching TRBD1. This CDR3 is 13 amino acids long. The germline gives CDR1 SEHNR, CDR2 FQNEAQ (reference sequence). V gave up 5 bases and J gave up 8 bases; unmatched junction bases: 4. The CDR3 DNA reads TGTGCCAGCAGCCGCGGACAGGGAGAAAAACTGTTTTTT. Its protein product is CASSRGQGEKLFF.